Below, one T cell receptor (beta chain) is given with its context. Its target is not known. The data derive from a study of brain T cells in children with intractable seizures. Overall study results and limits: Pre-surgery blood may have been undersampled, hiding some clones.

Using immunoSEQ multiplex PCR, the repertoire was profiled, and TCRdb retains in-frame clones only, with some absent. The top ten clones hold under 7% of a sample with hundreds of thousands of clones, roughly 93% of them seen once. V lost 7 bases to trimming and J lost 4 bases; unmatched junction nucleotides: 6. The CDR3 consists of 14 residues. Germline V gives CDR1 ENHRY, CDR2 SYGVKD. Time point indicated: blood from clinic visit 5 months post-surgery; TSC patient then seizure free. Surgery cases with the highest brain T cell transcript signatures were chosen for sequencing. The rearrangement links TRBV10-3 to TRBJ2-7; TRBD2 agrees at 11 bases. Sequencing used peripheral blood, obtained more than 4 months after surgery. The clonotype was recovered from a boy in the first two years of life with tuberous sclerosis and intractable seizures. CDR3 region: CAITDGTSGYEQYF. The CDR3 region has the DNA TGTGCCATCACTGACGGGACTAGCGGTTACGAGCAGTACTTC.